The present T cell receptor beta chain was sequenced within a study of Ad26.COV2.S vaccination and SARS-CoV-2 variants. Study as a whole: The Ad26.COV2.S arm of the COV1001 trial was where the donor was placed. Ad26.COV2.S, an intramuscular injection, was given once or twice 56 days apart. General study findings and limits: Quantification of TCR breadth and depth may have yielded underestimates of total T cell responses. Spike-specific TCR breadth ran higher among vaccine recipients than placebo recipients.

The treatment was: approximately 18 received Ad26.COV2.S at low or high dose, single or two shots; about 5 received placebo; per-sample allocation not given. Repertoires come from day 63 after the first vaccine or placebo injection. In the case of this clone: The antigen is unknown.

Profiling relied on immunoSEQ multiplex PCR, and the TCRdb table lists in-frame clones only, not all of them. The table records about 680,000 clones, roughly 90% of them present only once. The TCR comes from a person between 18 and 65 years old who received the Ad26.COV2.S COVID-19 vaccine or a placebo. Here the sequenced sample was peripheral blood, taken in a trial of Ad26.COV2.S vaccine versus placebo.

The CDR3 DNA is TGTGCCAGCCAAGAAACCAATTCAGGGGCACACGAGCAGTACTTC. Translated: CASQETNSGAHEQYF. V and J are TRBV19 and TRBJ2-7, with D possibly being TRBD1 (6 bases). Trimming removed 9 bases at V and 5 bases at J, with 23 bases between. Germline V gene lookup returns CDR1 LNHDA and CDR2 SQIVND (reference sequence). CDR3 length: 15 residues.